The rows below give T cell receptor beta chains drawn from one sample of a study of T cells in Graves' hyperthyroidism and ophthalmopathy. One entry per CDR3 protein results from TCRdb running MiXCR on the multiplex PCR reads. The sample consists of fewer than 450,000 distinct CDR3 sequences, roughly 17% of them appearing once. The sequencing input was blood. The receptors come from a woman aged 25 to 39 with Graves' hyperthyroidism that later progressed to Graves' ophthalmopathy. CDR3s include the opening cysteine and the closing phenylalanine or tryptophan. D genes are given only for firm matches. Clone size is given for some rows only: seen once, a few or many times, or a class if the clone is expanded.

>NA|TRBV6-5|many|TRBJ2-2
TGTGCCAGCAGTTACGATTCCCCCGCGAACACCGGGGAGCTGTTTTTT
CASSYDSPANTGELFF
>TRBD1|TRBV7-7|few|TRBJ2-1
TGTGCCAGCAGCTTCGGGACAGGCTACAATGAGCAGTTCTTC
CASSFGTGYNEQFF
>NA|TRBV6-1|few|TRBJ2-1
TGTGCCAGCCGAGGCGGAGGATTCAGCGAGCAGTTCTTC
CASRGGGFSEQFF
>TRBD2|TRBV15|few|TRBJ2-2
TGTGCCACCAGCAGAGAGGGCGGGAGGAAGACCGGGGAGCTGTTTTTT
CATSREGGRKTGELFF
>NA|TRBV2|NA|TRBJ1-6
TGTGCCAGCAGTGAGGAGGGGCCTTATAATTCACCCCTCCACTTT
CASSEEGPYNSPLHF
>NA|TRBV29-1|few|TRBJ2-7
TGCAGCGTTGAAGACCAGGCCTACGAGCAGTACTTC
CSVEDQAYEQYF
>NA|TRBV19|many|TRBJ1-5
TGTGCCAGTAGTACCTCCGGGAGGGGAAGCGGACAGCCCCAGCATTTT
CASSTSGRGSGQPQHF
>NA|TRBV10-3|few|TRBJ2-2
TGTGCCATCAGTGAGTCACGCCCTAAAGGAAACTACACCGGGGAGCTGTTTTTT
CAISESRPKGNYTGELFF
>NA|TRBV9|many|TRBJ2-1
TGTGCCAGCAGCGTAGGATCGGGGATTAGTGATCTAGCCTCCAATGAGCAGTTCTTC
CASSVGSGISDLASNEQFF
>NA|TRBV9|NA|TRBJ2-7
TGTGCCAGCAGCTCGGGACGGAGCCCCTACGAGCAGTACTTC
CASSSGRSPYEQYF
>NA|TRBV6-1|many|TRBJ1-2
TGTGCCAGCAGTAACGGTGGTTTCTATGGCTACACCTTC
CASSNGGFYGYTF
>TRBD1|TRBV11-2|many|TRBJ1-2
TGTGCCAGCAGCTTAGGGCAGGGGGCGGGTGGCTACACCTTC
CASSLGQGAGGYTF
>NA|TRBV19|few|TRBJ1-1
TGTGCCAGTAGTATCGGCAATCCAAACACTGAAGCTTTCTTT
CASSIGNPNTEAFF
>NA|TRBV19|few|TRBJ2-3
TGTGCCAGTAGTAACCACTATAAAGGAGATACGCAGTATTTT
CASSNHYKGDTQYF
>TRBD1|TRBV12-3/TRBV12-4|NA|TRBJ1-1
TGTGCCAGCAGCCAATGGACAGGCGGCAGTGAAGCTTTCTTT
CASSQWTGGSEAFF
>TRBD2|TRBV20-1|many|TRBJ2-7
TGCAGTGCTAGAGATTTAGCGGGGGACCAAAACTCCTACGAGCAGTACTTC
CSARDLAGDQNSYEQYF
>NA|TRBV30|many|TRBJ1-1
TGTGCCTGGAGTGTATTCCACACTGAAGCTTTCTTT
CAWSVFHTEAFF
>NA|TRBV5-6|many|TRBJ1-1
TGTGCCAGCAGCTTGTACACTGAAGCTTTCTTT
CASSLYTEAFF
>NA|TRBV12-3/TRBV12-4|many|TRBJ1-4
TGTGCCAGCAGTTTAGGCCCGGGATTAGGGGAAAAACTGTTTTTT
CASSLGPGLGEKLFF
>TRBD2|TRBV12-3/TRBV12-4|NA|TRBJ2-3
TGTGCCAGCAGAGCGGGAGGACGCACAGATACGCAGTATTTT
CASRAGGRTDTQYF
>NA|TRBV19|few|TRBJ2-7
TGTGCCAGTAGTATATCCGAAGGACAGAGCTCCTACGAGCAGTACTTC
CASSISEGQSSYEQYF
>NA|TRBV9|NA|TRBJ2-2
TGTGCCAGCAGCGTAGGGACAGCAGCCTTCACCGGGGAGCTGTTTTTT
CASSVGTAAFTGELFF
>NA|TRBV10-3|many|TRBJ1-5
TGTGCCATCAGTGAGTCGGGGAGGAGGGGGGATCAGCCCCAGCATTTT
CAISESGRRGDQPQHF
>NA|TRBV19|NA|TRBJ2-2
TGTGCCAGTAGTATCCCGTCCCACACCGGGGAGCTGTTTTTT
CASSIPSHTGELFF
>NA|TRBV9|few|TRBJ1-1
TGTGCCAGCAGCGTAGGGACAAACACTGAAGCTTTCTTT
CASSVGTNTEAFF
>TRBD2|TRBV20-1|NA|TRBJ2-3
TGCAGTGCCCATTCACTAGCGGGGGTTTTCACAGATACGCAGTATTTT
CSAHSLAGVFTDTQYF
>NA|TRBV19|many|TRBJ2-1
TGTGCCAGTAGTATTTATCCCCCACTCGCCTACAATGAGCAGTTCTTC
CASSIYPPLAYNEQFF
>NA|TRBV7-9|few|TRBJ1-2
TGTGCCAGCAGTACTCCCAATTACAACTATGGCTACACCTTC
CASSTPNYNYGYTF
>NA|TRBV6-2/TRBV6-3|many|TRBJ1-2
TGTGCCAGCAGTTATCGGAAGGGCATCGGCAATGGCTACACCTTC
CASSYRKGIGNGYTF
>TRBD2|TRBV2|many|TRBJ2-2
TGTGCCAGCGGCCTACTAGCGCCCGGGGAGCTGTTTTTT
CASGLLAPGELFF
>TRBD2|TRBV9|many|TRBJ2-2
TGTGCCAGCAGCGTAGCTTCTAGCGGGAGTTCCACCGGGGAGCTGTTTTTT
CASSVASSGSSTGELFF
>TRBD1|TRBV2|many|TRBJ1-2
TGTGCCAGCAGTGTAGACGGAGGGGGCGGCTACACCTTC
CASSVDGGGGYTF
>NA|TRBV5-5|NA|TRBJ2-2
TGTGCCAGCAGCTTGGCCCCACCCCGGAACACCGGGGAGCTGTTTTTT
CASSLAPPRNTGELFF
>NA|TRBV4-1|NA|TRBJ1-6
TGCGCCAGTAGACAGGAGGTGAATTCACCCCTCCACTTT
CASRQEVNSPLHF
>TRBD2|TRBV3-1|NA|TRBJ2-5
TGTGCCAGCAGCCCCCAGAGCGGGAGCCACCAAGAGACCCAGTACTTC
CASSPQSGSHQETQYF
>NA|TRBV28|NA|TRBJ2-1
TGTGCCACCAGTTCGAGAAAGACCACGCGCGGGCAGCTCTACAATGAGCAGTTCTTC
CATSSRKTTRGQLYNEQFF
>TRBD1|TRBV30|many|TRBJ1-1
TGTGCCTGGAGGAGGGACAGGGGAGCTTTCTTT
CAWRRDRGAFF
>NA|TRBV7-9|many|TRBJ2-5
TGTGCCAGCAGGCCGACGTTTATGGAAGAGACCCAGTACTTC
CASRPTFMEETQYF